Here is one T cell receptor beta chain with its context. It has no known antigen specificity. Base qualities are not recorded, but no much larger clone differs from it by a single base. A distance of 23 bases separates the germline ends of V and J, which lose 4 bases and 1 base respectively. CDR1 and CDR2 (SGHRS, YFSETQ) derive from the germline V gene. Measured from the cysteine to the phenylalanine, the CDR3 is 18 residues long. The read is trimmed to its CDR3 DNA, 54 bases read in frame from base 1. Magnetic bead negative selection was used to isolate untouched CD4+ T cells from Ficoll-separated PBMC, with an average purity of 97.7%. Untouched CD4+ T cells were isolated from Ficoll-separated PBMC with magnetic beads, reaching about 97.7% purity with negligible CD8+ contamination. Peripheral blood mononuclear cells came from the buffy coats of a few healthy blood donors. Each of the three donors was CMV seronegative. The DNeasy Blood & Tissue Kit was used to extract genomic DNA. TCRB sequencing was performed on genomic DNA from sorted CD137+CD4+ cells and pre-culture CD4+ baseline samples from each subject.

This entry belongs to a study of T cell repertoires and HLA-DP antigens (dated by TCRdb to the late 2010s). Turning to the overall study: The study used an in vitro model of CD4+ T cell alloreactivity in which transduced HeLa cells presented allogeneic HLA-DP. Compared with self, one alloantigen differed at one amino acid in the peptide-binding groove and the other differed at fewer than 12, modelling structurally similar versus dissimilar alloantigens. Of the three donors, two were male and one was female, and their ages ranged from the 18-to-29 age band up to the 60-to-69 age band. The average DNA input was approximately 220 ng for sorted CD137+CD4+ samples versus roughly 1,100 ng for pre-culture CD4+ samples. Study-wide findings and limitations: The study was limited by having only a few donors, by relying on a non-physiological HeLa antigen-presenting system, and by using total CD4+ responder cells. Naive and memory CD4+ repertoires were not analysed separately. Clones undetected before culture had an average cumulative frequency of about 35% against one allele and about 51% against the other. Sorted CD137+ cells showed similar clonality against both alloantigens (about 0.4), much higher than the clonality of pre-culture samples (around 0.04).

The immunoSEQ multiplex PCR, with forward primers for 54 TRBV segments and reverse primers for 13 TRBJ segments, was used to amplify TCRB CDR3 regions. Pre-culture CD4+ samples were sequenced at deep resolution, targeting 200,000 T cell genomes. Sequencing of the amplicons was done on an Illumina HiSeq System, giving 87 bp reads that spanned the CDR3. Concerning the study's data processing: PCR and sequencing errors in the reads were corrected, and CDR3 regions were defined by aligning to IMGT reference sequences. Synthetic template pools were used to estimate template counts and unique rearrangement counts. Clonality was computed by subtracting Pielou's evenness from 1. Richness was estimated with the Daley-Smith estimator. Morisita's index was used to measure repertoire overlap. Clones present in cultured samples but not detected in the pre-culture repertoire of the same donor were defined as low-abundance clones. The table comes from immuneACCESS by way of TCRdb, which keeps in-frame sequences with V and J called. Part of the clones is missing from these tables; in studies checked, under half for an unresolved V gene and the rest for unknown reasons. That table supplies the V and J calls and clone size; D and trimming were determined from the DNA. The sample yields over 60,000 clones; 80% were counted once. The top ten clonotypes cover 1.5% to 2% of the sample.

This receptor chain uses TRBV5-1 and TRBJ1-1, and TRBD1 may be the D gene, going by 5 matching bases. Sequencing was carried out using CD4+ T cells from PBMCs. The clonotype comes from a man between 60 and 70 years old in good health and CMV-seronegative. The base sequence is TGCGCCAGCAGCCGACGCACAGGAAATCTGGGGCGGAACACTGAAGCTTTCTTT. It is translated as CASSRRTGNLGRNTEAFF.